This T cell receptor (beta chain) was sequenced during a study of T cells in Graves' hyperthyroidism and ophthalmopathy. Amplified regions were TCR beta CDR3 sequences from RNA transcripts. Primed by the HTBI set, a first-round RT-PCR was run on the TCR CDR3. MiXCR, applied by TCRdb to the multiplex PCR reads, yields one record per CDR3 protein. Of 500,000 or so distinct CDR3 sequences in the sample, about 15% were seen once. This clonotype has a count of ten or more. Trimming removed 1 base from V and 3 bases from J, with 13 bases in between. CDR1 and CDR2 from the germline V gene are LGHDT and YNNKEL (reference sequence). This CDR3 contains 16 residues.

The TCR comes from a young woman with Graves' ophthalmopathy. Sequencing used blood. The chain is built from TRBV3-1 and TRBJ1-5; D gene unclear. The CDR3 reads CASSQGNLMSNQPQHF. The DNA of the CDR3 is TGTGCCAGCAGCCAAGGAAACCTCATGTCCAATCAGCCCCAGCATTTT.